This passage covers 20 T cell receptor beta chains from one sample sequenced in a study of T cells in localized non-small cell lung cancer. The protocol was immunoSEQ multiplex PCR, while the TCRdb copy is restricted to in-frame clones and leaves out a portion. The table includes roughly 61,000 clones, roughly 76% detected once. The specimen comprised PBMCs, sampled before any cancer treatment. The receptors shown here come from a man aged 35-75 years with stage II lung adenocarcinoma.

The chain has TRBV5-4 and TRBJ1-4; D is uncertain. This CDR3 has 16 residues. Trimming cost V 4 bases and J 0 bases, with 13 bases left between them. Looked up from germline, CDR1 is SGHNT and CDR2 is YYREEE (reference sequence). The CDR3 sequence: CASSPQLPTTNEKLFF. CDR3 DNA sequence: TGTGCCAGCAGCCCACAGTTACCTACAACTAATGAAAAACTGTTTTTT. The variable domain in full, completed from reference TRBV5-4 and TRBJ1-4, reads ETGVTQSPTHLIKTRGQQVTLRCSSQSGHNTVSWYQQALGQGPQFIFQYYREEENGRGNFPPRFSGLQFPNYSSELNVNALELDDSALYLCASSPQLPTTNEKLFFGSGTQLSVL.

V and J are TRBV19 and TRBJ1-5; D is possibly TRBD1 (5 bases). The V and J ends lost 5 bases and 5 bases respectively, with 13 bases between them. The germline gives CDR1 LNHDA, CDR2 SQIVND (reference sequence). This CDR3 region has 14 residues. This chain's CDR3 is CASSGLEGDQPQHF. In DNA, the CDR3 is TGTGCCAGTAGTGGCCTAGAAGGGGATCAGCCCCAGCATTTT. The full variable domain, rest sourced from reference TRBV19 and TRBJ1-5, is DGGITQSPKYLFRKEGQNVTLSCEQNLNHDAMYWYRQDPGQGLRLIYYSQIVNDFQKGDIAEGYSVSREKKESFPLTVTSAQKNPTAFYLCASSGLEGDQPQHFGDGTRLSIL.

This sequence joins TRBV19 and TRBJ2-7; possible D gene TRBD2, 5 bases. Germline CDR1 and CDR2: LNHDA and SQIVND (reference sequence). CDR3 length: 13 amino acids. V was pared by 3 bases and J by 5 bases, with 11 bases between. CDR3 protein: CASSIAPGDEQYF. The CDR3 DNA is TGTGCCAGTAGTATTGCTCCCGGGGACGAGCAGTACTTC. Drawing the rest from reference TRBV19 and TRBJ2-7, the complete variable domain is DGGITQSPKYLFRKEGQNVTLSCEQNLNHDAMYWYRQDPGQGLRLIYYSQIVNDFQKGDIAEGYSVSREKKESFPLTVTSAQKNPTAFYLCASSIAPGDEQYFGPGTRLTVT.

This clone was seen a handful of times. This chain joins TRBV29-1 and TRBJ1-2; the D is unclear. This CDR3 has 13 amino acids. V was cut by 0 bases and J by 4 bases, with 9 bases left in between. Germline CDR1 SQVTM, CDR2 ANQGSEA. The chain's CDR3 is CSVEDQGSYGYTF. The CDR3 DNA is TGCAGCGTTGAAGATCAAGGGTCCTATGGCTACACCTTC.

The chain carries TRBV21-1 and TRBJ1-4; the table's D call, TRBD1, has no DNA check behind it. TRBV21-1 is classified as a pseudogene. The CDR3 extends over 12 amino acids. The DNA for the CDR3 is TGTGCCAGCAGCAAACGTCAGGAAAAACTGTTTTTT. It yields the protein CASSKRQEKLFF.

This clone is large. The CDR3 loop is CASSHFLGDTDNYGYTF. The CDR3 bases are TGTGCCAGCAGCCACTTCCTCGGGGACACCGATAACTATGGCTACACCTTC. The chain recombines TRBV14 with TRBJ1-2, with D tentatively TRBD1 (6 bases). Trimming shortened V by 3 bases and J by 1 base, and 18 bases separated the two germline ends. Germline loops: CDR1 SGHDN, CDR2 FVKESK. This CDR3 comprises 17 residues.

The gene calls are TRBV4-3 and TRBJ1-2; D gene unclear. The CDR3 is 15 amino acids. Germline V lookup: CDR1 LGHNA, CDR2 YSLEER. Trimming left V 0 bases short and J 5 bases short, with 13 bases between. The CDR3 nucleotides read TGCGCCAGCAGCCAAGATCCTGCGGGGAGGTATGGCTACACCTTC. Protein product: CASSQDPAGRYGYTF.

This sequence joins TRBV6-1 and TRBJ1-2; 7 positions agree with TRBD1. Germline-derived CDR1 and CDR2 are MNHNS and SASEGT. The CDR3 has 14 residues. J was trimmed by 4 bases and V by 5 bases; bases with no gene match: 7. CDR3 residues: CASSPRDSVYGYTF. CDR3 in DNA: TGTGCCAGCAGTCCCCGGGACAGCGTCTATGGCTACACCTTC.

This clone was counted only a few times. Here the CDR3 reads CASSFPRGGYTF. CDR3 nucleotides: TGTGCCAGCAGTTTCCCCAGGGGTGGCTACACCTTC. The V gene is TRBV6-5, the J gene TRBJ1-2, with TRBD1 as a possible D gene (6 bases). V lost 4 bases and J 7 bases, leaving 10 bases between the germline ends. Germline lookup yields CDR1 MNHEY and CDR2 SVGAGI. The CDR3 spans 12 residues.

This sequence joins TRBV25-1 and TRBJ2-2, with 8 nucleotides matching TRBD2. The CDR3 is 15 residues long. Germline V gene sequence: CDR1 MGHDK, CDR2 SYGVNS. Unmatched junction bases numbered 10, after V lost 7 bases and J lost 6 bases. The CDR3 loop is CASNRGAGGSGELFF. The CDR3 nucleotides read TGTGCCAGCAACCGGGGGGCGGGAGGTTCCGGGGAGCTGTTTTTT. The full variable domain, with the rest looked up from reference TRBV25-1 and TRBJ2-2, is EADIYQTPRYLVIGTGKKITLECSQTMGHDKMYWYQQDPGMELHLIHYSYGVNSTEKGDLSSESTVSRIRTEHFPLTLESARPSHTSQYLCASNRGAGGSGELFFGEGSRLTVL.

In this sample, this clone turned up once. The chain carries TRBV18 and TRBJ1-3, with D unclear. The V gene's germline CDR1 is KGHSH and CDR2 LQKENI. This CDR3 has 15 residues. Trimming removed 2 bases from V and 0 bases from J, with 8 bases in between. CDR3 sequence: CASSPSRNSGNTIYF. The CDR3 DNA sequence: TGTGCCAGCTCACCAAGCCGCAACTCTGGAAACACCATATATTTT.

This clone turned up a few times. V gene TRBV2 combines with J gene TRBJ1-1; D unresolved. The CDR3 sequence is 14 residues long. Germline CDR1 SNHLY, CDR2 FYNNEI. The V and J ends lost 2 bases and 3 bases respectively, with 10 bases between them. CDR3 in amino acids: CASSEKLRDTEAFF. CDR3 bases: TGTGCCAGCAGTGAAAAGTTGCGGGACACTGAAGCTTTCTTT.

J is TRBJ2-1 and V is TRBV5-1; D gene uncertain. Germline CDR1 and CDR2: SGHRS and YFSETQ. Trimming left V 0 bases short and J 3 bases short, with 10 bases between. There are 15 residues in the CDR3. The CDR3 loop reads CASSLGEVYYNEQFF. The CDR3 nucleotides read TGCGCCAGCAGCTTGGGAGAAGTCTACTACAATGAGCAGTTCTTC.

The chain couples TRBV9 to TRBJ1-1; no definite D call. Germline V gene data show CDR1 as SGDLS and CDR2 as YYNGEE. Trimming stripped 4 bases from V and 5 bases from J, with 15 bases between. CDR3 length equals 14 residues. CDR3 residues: CASSNRLGGTEAFF. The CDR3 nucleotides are TGTGCCAGCAGCAACCGTCTCGGAGGAACTGAAGCTTTCTTT.

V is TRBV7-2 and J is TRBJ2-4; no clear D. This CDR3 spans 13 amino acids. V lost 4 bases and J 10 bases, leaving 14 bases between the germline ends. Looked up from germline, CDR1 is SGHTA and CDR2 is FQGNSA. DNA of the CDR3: TGTGCCAGCAGCTCCTCCCCCGACACTATTCAGTACTTC. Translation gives CASSSSPDTIQYF.

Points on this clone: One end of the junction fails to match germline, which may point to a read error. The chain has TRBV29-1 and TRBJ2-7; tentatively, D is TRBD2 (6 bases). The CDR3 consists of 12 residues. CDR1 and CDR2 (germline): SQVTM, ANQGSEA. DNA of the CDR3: TGCAGCGTCGAAGCGGGTACTTACGAGCAGTACTTC. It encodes CSVEAGTYEQYF.

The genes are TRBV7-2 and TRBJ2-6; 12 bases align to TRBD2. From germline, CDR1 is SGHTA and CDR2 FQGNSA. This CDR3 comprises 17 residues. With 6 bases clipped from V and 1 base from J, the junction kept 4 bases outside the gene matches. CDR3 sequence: CASRDLAGGSGANVLTF. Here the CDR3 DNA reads TGTGCCAGCAGAGATCTAGCGGGAGGGTCTGGGGCCAACGTCCTGACTTTC.

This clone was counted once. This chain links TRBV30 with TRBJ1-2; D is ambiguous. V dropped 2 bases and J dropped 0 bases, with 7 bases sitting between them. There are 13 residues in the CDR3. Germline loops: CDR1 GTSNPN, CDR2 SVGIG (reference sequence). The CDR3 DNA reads TGTGCCTGGAGTCTACCAGCTAACTATGGCTACACCTTC. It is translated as CAWSLPANYGYTF.

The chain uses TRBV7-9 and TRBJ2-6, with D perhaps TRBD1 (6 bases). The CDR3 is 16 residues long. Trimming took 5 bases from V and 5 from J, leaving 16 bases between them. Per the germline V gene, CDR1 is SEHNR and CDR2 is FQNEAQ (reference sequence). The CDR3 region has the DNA TGTGCCAGCAGCCATACAGGGTCTAGGAGGGCCAACGTCCTGACTTTC. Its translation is CASSHTGSRRANVLTF.

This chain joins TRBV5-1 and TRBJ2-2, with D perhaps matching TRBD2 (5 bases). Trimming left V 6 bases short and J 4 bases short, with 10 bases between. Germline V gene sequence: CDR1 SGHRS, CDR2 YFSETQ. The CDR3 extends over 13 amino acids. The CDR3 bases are TGCGCCAGCACACAAGGGAGCACCGGGGAGCTGTTTTTT. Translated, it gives CASTQGSTGELFF.